By share, the clone carrying this TCR beta chain ranks as medium-sized (0.01 to 0.1%). Its specificity is unknown. The size of this beta chain means little, since it is a stray read in a library made for alpha chains. This CDR3 is 13 amino acids long. In germline, CDR1 is LGHDT, CDR2 YNNKEL (reference sequence). V was trimmed by 5 bases and J by 2 bases, leaving 8 bases between them. Stated time point: sample taken at primary tumor resection. 55 to 80 TRACERx patients with early, untreated non-small cell lung cancer donated samples. Unique molecular identifiers, one per molecule, were present on every TCR cDNA molecule. TCRdb re-derived calls from the 5' RACE reads in MiXCR, one entry per CDR3 protein. The sample lists 3,800 or so distinct CDR3 sequences; roughly 5.5% were seen once. The record originates from a study of spatial heterogeneity in lung cancer. The wider study: Consistently, beta-chain sequences turned up in larger numbers than alpha-chain sequences did.

Overall study findings and caveats: Ubiquitous expanded TCR counts tracked ubiquitous nonsynonymous mutations, and regional counts tracked regional ones. Counts that tracked tumor mutation counts were those of expanded intratumoral alpha and beta TCRs.

The sequence was collected from a female donor with early-stage non-small cell lung cancer. V gene TRBV3-1 combines with J gene TRBJ2-3; D is possibly TRBD2 (6 bases). Sequenced here: lung tumor tissue, sampled at surgery. CDR3 nucleotides: TGTGCCAGCAGCGGGGGGTTCACAGATACGCAGTATTTT. Amino acids: CASSGGFTDTQYF.